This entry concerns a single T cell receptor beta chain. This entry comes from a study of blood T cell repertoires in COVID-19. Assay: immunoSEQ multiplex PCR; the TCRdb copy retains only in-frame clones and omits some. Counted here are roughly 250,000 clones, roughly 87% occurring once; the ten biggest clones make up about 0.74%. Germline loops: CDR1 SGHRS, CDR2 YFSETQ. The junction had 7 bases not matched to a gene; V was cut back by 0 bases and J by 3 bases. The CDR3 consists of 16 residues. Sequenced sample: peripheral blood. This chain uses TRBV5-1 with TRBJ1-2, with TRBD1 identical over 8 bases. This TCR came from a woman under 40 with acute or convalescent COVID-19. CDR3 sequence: CASSLAGGLGDYGYTF. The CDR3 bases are TGCGCCAGCAGCTTGGCAGGGGGCTTGGGCGACTATGGCTACACCTTC.